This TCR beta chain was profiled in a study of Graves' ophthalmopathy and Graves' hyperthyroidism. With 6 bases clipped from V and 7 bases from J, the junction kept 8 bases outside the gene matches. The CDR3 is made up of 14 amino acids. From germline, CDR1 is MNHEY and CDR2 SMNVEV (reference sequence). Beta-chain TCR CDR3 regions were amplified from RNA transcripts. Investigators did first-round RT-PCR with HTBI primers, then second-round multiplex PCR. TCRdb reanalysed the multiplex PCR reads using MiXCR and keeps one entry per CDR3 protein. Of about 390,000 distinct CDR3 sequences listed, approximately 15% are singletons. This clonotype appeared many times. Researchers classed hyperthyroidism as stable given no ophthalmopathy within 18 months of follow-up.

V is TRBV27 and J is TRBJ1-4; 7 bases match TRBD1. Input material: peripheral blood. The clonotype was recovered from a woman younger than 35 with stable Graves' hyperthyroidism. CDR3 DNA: TGTGCCAGCAGCGATGACAGGGTTGGTGAAAAACTGTTTTTT. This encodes CASSDDRVGEKLFF.